This is a list of T cell receptor beta chains from one sample in a study of T-cell memory formation after mild COVID-19. TCRdb passed the 5' RACE reads through MiXCR, listing each CDR3 protein once. Among over 350,000 distinct CDR3 sequences listed, roughly 26% were seen once. The sequencing sample was made of PBMCs or a T cell subset sorted from them (not recorded which). The source of these receptors is an adult woman who had mild COVID-19 (a few samples of this study predate the infection). Cell type and time point are not known. Both conserved end residues are part of each CDR3. A D gene is named only where the DNA matches it firmly. The size field is filled for only some rows; it gives once, few, many or a size class.

j_call v_call d_call clone_size cdr3_nt cdr3_aa
TRBJ2-3 TRBV5-1 TRBD1 - TGCGCCAGCGGACAGGGGACCAGCACAGATACGCAGTATTTT CASGQGTSTDTQYF
TRBJ2-2 TRBV5-1 - few TGCGCCAGCAGCTTGGATCCGGGCCGAGGGACCGGGGAGCTGTTTTTT CASSLDPGRGTGELFF
TRBJ2-7 TRBV12-3/TRBV12-4 TRBD1 - TGTGCCAGCAAGGGACAGACCTACGAGCAGTACTTC CASKGQTYEQYF
TRBJ1-1 TRBV6-2/TRBV6-3 TRBD1 - TGTGCCAGCAGGACAGGGTTGGGGACTGAAGCTTTCTTT CASRTGLGTEAFF
TRBJ1-1 TRBV7-2 - - TGTGCCAGCAGCCCGGACAGAATATACACTGAAGCTTTCTTT CASSPDRIYTEAFF
TRBJ2-2 TRBV7-2 - - TGTGCCAGCAGCTCACCCTCGAACACCGGGGAGCTGTTTTTT CASSSPSNTGELFF
TRBJ1-2 TRBV5-5 - few TGTGCCAGCAGCCGACAGGATGGCTCTGGCTACACCTTC CASSRQDGSGYTF
TRBJ2-3 TRBV12-3/TRBV12-4 - - TGTGCCAGCAGTTTGGTAGGGGCGGGACATCAAGATACGCAGTATTTT CASSLVGAGHQDTQYF
TRBJ2-3 TRBV29-1 - - TGCAGCGTTGGGGAGGGGGTAAAGGGGAGCACAGATACGCAGTATTTT CSVGEGVKGSTDTQYF
TRBJ1-2 TRBV29-1 - few TGCAGCGGGGGACTGGACCCTTACTATGGCTACACCTTC CSGGLDPYYGYTF
TRBJ2-1 TRBV20-1 TRBD2 few TGCAGTGCTAGAGCCGAGACTAGCGGACTTGAGCAGTTCTTC CSARAETSGLEQFF
TRBJ2-1 TRBV5-6 TRBD2 - TGTGCCAGCAACTTCGGACTAGCGGGGAACAATGAGCAGTTCTTC CASNFGLAGNNEQFF
TRBJ1-1 TRBV29-1 - few TGCAGCGCCGGGGCAGCCATGAACACTGAAGCTTTCTTT CSAGAAMNTEAFF
TRBJ2-7 TRBV7-3 - - TGTGCCAGCAGCTTAACCGCGACAGCCGCTGCCGAGCAGTACTTC CASSLTATAAAEQYF
TRBJ2-3 TRBV27 TRBD1 - TGTGCCAGCAGTTTCCGACAGACAGGGGTGTCTAGCACAGATACGCAGTATTTT CASSFRQTGVSSTDTQYF
TRBJ2-2 TRBV20-1 TRBD2 few TGCAGTGCCCGAACTAGCGGGAGGTCCACCGGGGAGCTGTTTTTT CSARTSGRSTGELFF
TRBJ1-5 TRBV19 TRBD1 - TGTGCCAGTAGTTCTCCGACAGGGTATAGCAATCAGCCCCAGCATTTT CASSSPTGYSNQPQHF
TRBJ2-3 TRBV9 TRBD2 once TGTGCCAGCAGCGCGGAGCGGGGTTTCACAGATACGCAGTATTTT CASSAERGFTDTQYF
TRBJ2-1 TRBV5-1 - - TGCGCCAGCAGCTTGGCGACCGAGTACAATGAGCAGTTCTTC CASSLATEYNEQFF
TRBJ2-2 TRBV7-9 - - TGTGCCAGCAGCCCTCCACGGAGGGCTTTCAACACCGGGGAGCTGTTTTTT CASSPPRRAFNTGELFF
TRBJ2-3 TRBV7-6 TRBD2 - TGTGCCAGCAGCTTTAGCGGGCTGCTCACAGATACGCAGTATTTT CASSFSGLLTDTQYF
TRBJ2-1 TRBV25-1 TRBD2 few TGTGCCAGCAGTTCTCTAGCGGGAGAAACCTACAATGAGCAGTTCTTC CASSSLAGETYNEQFF
TRBJ1-2 TRBV7-2 TRBD1 - TGTGCCAGCAGGCTAGGACAGGGGGCAGCTGGCTACACCTTC CASRLGQGAAGYTF
TRBJ1-1 TRBV10-3 TRBD1 - TGTGCCATCAGTGCCGGGACAGGGAACACTGAAGCTTTCTTT CAISAGTGNTEAFF
TRBJ1-2 TRBV27 TRBD1 few TGTGCCAGCAGTCGGGAGGACAGGGCCTCCGTGACAACGGGCTACACCTTC CASSREDRASVTTGYTF
TRBJ2-7 TRBV7-9 - many TGTGCCAGCAGCTTAGCCGGGCCCACCTACGAGCAGTACTTC CASSLAGPTYEQYF
TRBJ2-3 TRBV5-1 TRBD2 few TGCGCCAGCAGCGCACTAGCGGGGAGAAGAGATACGCAGTATTTT CASSALAGRRDTQYF
TRBJ2-3 TRBV5-6 - - TGTGCCAGCAGGCTGGCGTCCAAACCTAGCACAGATACGCAGTATTTT CASRLASKPSTDTQYF
TRBJ1-5 TRBV6-4 TRBD1 - TGTGCCAGCAGTGACTCTTCCGGGACAGGGGATCAGCCCCAGCATTTT CASSDSSGTGDQPQHF
TRBJ2-5 TRBV5-4 - - TGTGCCAGCAGCTTGGTGGACTATCCAGAGACCCAGTACTTC CASSLVDYPETQYF
TRBJ2-1 TRBV7-9 TRBD2 few TGTGCCAGCAGAGGGAGGGATTCGAATGAGCAGTTCTTC CASRGRDSNEQFF
TRBJ2-7 TRBV5-6 - - TGTGCCAGCAGCTTGACAGGTGTCTCCTACGAGCAGTACTTC CASSLTGVSYEQYF
TRBJ2-2 TRBV3-1 - - TGTGCCAGCAGCCCAGGGGTGACCCGGGAGCTGTTTTTT CASSPGVTRELFF
TRBJ1-4 TRBV12-3/TRBV12-4 TRBD1 - TGTGCCAGCAGCAAGGGGGCCACATCTGAAAAACTGTTTTTT CASSKGATSEKLFF
TRBJ2-7 TRBV12-3/TRBV12-4 - - TGTGCCAGCAGAAACCGGGTTGGGAGCTCCTACGAGCAGTACTTC CASRNRVGSSYEQYF
TRBJ2-5 TRBV15 - - TGTGCCACCAGGGCTGACAGCCAAGAGACCCAGTACTTC CATRADSQETQYF
TRBJ2-7 TRBV29-1 TRBD1 few TGCAGCGTTGACTCCGGGACAGGAGTCGAGCAGTACTTC CSVDSGTGVEQYF
TRBJ2-1 TRBV7-9 TRBD2 few TGTGCCAGCACCTTGGGACTAGCCGCGTTCTTC CASTLGLAAFF
TRBJ1-1 TRBV5-1 - - TGCGCCAGCAGCTTGGCCCACTCCCCGAACACTGAAGCTTTCTTT CASSLAHSPNTEAFF
TRBJ1-1 TRBV20-1 - - TGCAGTGCAGCAACAGGAAACCCTGAAGCTTTCTTT CSAATGNPEAFF
TRBJ1-1 TRBV3-1 TRBD1 - TGTGCCAGCAGCCAAGATCGTACAGGGGGCACTGAAGCTTTCTTT CASSQDRTGGTEAFF